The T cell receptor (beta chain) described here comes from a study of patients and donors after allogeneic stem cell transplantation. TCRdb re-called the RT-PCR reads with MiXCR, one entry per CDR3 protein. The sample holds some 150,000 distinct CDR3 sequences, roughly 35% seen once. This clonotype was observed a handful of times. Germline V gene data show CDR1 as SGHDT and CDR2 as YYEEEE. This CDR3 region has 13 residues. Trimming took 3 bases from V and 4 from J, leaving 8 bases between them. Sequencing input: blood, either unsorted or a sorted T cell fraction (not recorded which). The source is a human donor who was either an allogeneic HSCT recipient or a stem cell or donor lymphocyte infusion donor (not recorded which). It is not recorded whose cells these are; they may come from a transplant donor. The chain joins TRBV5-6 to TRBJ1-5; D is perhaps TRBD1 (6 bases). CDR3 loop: CASSSDRNQPQHF. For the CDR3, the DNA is TGTGCCAGCAGCTCGGACAGAAATCAGCCCCAGCATTTT.